Below are 18 T cell receptor beta chains sequenced from a single sample in a study of shared clonotypes between healthy human individuals. Some clones are missing from TCRdb's copy, which holds only in-frame ones; the method was immunoSEQ multiplex PCR. The data show around 2.3 million clones, with approximately 94% seen just once and 0.13% held by the top ten. The sequencing input was naive CD4+ T cells sorted from blood. The subset is: CD45RA+ positively selected. These receptors all come from a young man in good health.

The chain couples TRBV9 to TRBJ1-2; TRBD1 might be the D (6 bases). V was clipped by 0 bases and J by 1 base, with 16 bases between them. The CDR3 sequence is 17 residues long. Germline values: CDR1 SGDLS, CDR2 YYNGEE. The CDR3 reads CASSVGQVLPVNYGYTF. CDR3 coding DNA: TGTGCCAGCAGCGTAGGACAGGTTCTACCGGTTAACTATGGCTACACCTTC.

V is TRBV27 and J is TRBJ2-7, with TRBD2 matching 9 bases. Germline loops: CDR1 MNHEY, CDR2 SMNVEV (reference sequence). The CDR3 is 15 residues long. V dropped 6 bases and J dropped 5; count of bases not matched to a gene: 11. CDR3 sequence reads: CASRLLAGRTHEQYF. CDR3 DNA sequence: TGTGCCAGCAGGCTTCTAGCGGGAAGGACCCACGAGCAGTACTTC.

This clone was seen more than once but under ten times. The V gene is TRBV29-1, the J gene TRBJ1-5; 10 bases agree with TRBD1. The V gene end was trimmed by 6 bases and the J gene end by 6 bases; junction bases not matched to a gene: 2. Germline V gives CDR1 SQVTM, CDR2 ANQGSEA. The CDR3 has 12 residues. The CDR3 sequence is CSVGTGAQPQHF. Here the CDR3 DNA reads TGCAGCGTGGGGACAGGGGCTCAGCCCCAGCATTTT.

The chain is built from TRBV29-1 and TRBJ2-1, with TRBD2 identical over 12 bases. The CDR3 spans 12 residues. Germline CDR1 SQVTM, CDR2 ANQGSEA. Losses at the gene ends were 7 bases for V and 9 bases for J; bases not matched to a gene: 4. For the CDR3, the DNA is TGCAGCGGGACTAGCGGGGTATTTGAGCAGTTCTTC. Its protein is CSGTSGVFEQFF.

Of note for this clone: Other DNA sequences in the sample encode the same CDR3. This chain links TRBV5-1 with TRBJ2-3; D perhaps matches TRBD1 (5 bases). CDR3 length: 13 amino acids. Trimming shortened V by 4 bases and J by 4 bases, and 10 bases separated the two germline ends. Looked up from germline, CDR1 is SGHRS and CDR2 is YFSETQ. The CDR3 loop reads CASSLQGADTQYF. CDR3 bases: TGCGCCAGCAGCCTGCAGGGCGCAGATACGCAGTATTTT.

Note on this clone: The identical CDR3 is also encoded by other nucleotide sequences in the sample. V gene TRBV6-5 combines with J gene TRBJ2-7; 12 positions agree with TRBD2. Germline CDR1 and CDR2: MNHEY and SVGAGI. The CDR3 loop spans 14 amino acids. V dropped 5 bases and J dropped 2; count of bases not matched to a gene: 1. This CDR3 is CASSRLAGAYEQYF. Written as DNA, the CDR3 is TGTGCCAGCAGTCGACTAGCGGGAGCCTACGAGCAGTACTTC.

V usage is TRBV14 and J usage is TRBJ2-5, with a tentative D call TRBD2 (6 bases). V shed 1 base and J shed 2 bases, with 14 bases lying between them. This CDR3 spans 16 amino acids. The germline V gene encodes CDR1 SGHDN and CDR2 FVKESK. This CDR3 reads CASSQGYGRGQETQYF. In DNA form, the CDR3 reads TGTGCCAGCAGCCAAGGTTACGGTCGGGGGCAAGAGACCCAGTACTTC.

CDR3 DNA sequence: TGTGCCAGCAGCTTAGGAGGGTCCCTAGTAAGGAACACTGAAGCTTTCTTT. This sequence encodes CASSLGGSLVRNTEAFF. The V gene is TRBV7-9, the J gene TRBJ1-1, with D uncertain. CDR3 size: 17 residues. CDR1 and CDR2 from the germline V gene are SEHNR and FQNEAQ (reference sequence). V lost 1 base to trimming and J lost 1 base, with 16 bases between them.

V is TRBV6-1 and J is TRBJ2-7; the D is unclear. The germline V and J ends were trimmed by 5 bases and 2 bases, with 7 bases remaining between them. The CDR3 runs 12 residues. In germline, CDR1 is MNHNS, CDR2 SASEGT. The CDR3 here is CASSKPPYEQYF. The CDR3 DNA is TGTGCCAGCAGTAAACCTCCCTACGAGCAGTACTTC.

The chain uses TRBV4-1 and TRBJ2-2; 13 positions agree with TRBD2. The CDR3 consists of 16 residues. In germline, CDR1 is MGHRA, CDR2 YSYEKL. V trimming: 4 bases; J trimming: 5 bases; junction bases outside the gene matches: 4. The CDR3 spells CASSPRTSGGTGELFF. The DNA of the CDR3 is TGCGCCAGCAGCCCTCGGACTAGCGGGGGAACCGGGGAGCTGTTTTTT.

The rearrangement uses TRBV28 and TRBJ2-2, with D tentatively TRBD2 (7 bases). The CDR3 totals 14 residues. Germline CDR1 is MDHEN and CDR2 is SYDVKM. With 7 bases removed from V and 5 bases from J, the gap between germline ends came to 14 bases. This CDR3 reads CASTGGRKTGELFF. As DNA, the CDR3 is TGTGCCAGCACCGGGGGGCGGAAGACCGGGGAGCTGTTTTTT.

This clone was counted once. V usage is TRBV28 and J usage is TRBJ1-2; 8 nucleotides line up with TRBD1. After removal of 8 bases from V and 1 base from J, the junction contained 9 bases not matched to a gene. The CDR3 is made up of 15 amino acids. Germline V CDR1 and CDR2: MDHEN, SYDVKM. CDR3 protein: CASCTAGGLNYGYTF. In DNA form, the CDR3 reads TGTGCCAGCTGTACCGCAGGGGGCCTTAACTATGGCTACACCTTC.

The chain is built from TRBV6-7 and TRBJ1-2, with 10 bases that match TRBD1. TRBV6-7 qualifies as an ORF whose function is uncertain. The CDR3 sequence is 18 residues long. V lost 0 bases, J lost 6 bases, and 13 bases stayed unmatched. CDR3 nucleotide sequence: TGTGCCAGCAGTTACTCGTTGGGACAGGGGTTGTTAGTAGATGGCTACACCTTC. Protein: CASSYSLGQGLLVDGYTF.

This chain connects TRBV28 to TRBJ1-1; 9 nucleotides match TRBD1. Germline CDR1 and CDR2: MDHEN and SYDVKM. CDR3 length: 15 residues. J gave up 6 bases and V 5 bases, and 10 bases lay outside the gene matches. DNA for the CDR3: TGTGCCAGCAGTGCCGGGACAGGGTCGGTCGCTGAAGCTTTCTTT. It codes for CASSAGTGSVAEAFF.

This rearrangement joins TRBV4-1 to TRBJ1-5; 7 bases match TRBD1. Germline V lookup: CDR1 MGHRA, CDR2 YSYEKL. This CDR3 has 15 residues. V trimming: 0 bases; J trimming: 4 bases; junction bases outside the gene matches: 3. In DNA form, the CDR3 reads TGCGCCAGCAGCCAAGACGGGACAGCGAATCAGCCCCAGCATTTT. It is translated as CASSQDGTANQPQHF.

A remark on this clone: Other DNA sequences within the sample encode an identical CDR3. The V and J genes are TRBV5-1 and TRBJ2-7; D ambiguous. Germline V lookup: CDR1 SGHRS, CDR2 YFSETQ. CDR3 length: 13 residues. The V end was cut by 5 bases, the J end by 0 bases, with 9 bases between. The CDR3 DNA reads as TGCGCCAGCAGGACAAGCAGCTCCTACGAGCAGTACTTC. Amino acids: CASRTSSSYEQYF.

This chain connects TRBV13 to TRBJ2-5, with D unresolved. Trimming removed 5 bases at V and 7 bases at J, with 11 bases between. Germline V gives CDR1 PRHDT, CDR2 FYEKMQ (reference sequence). This CDR3 comprises 12 residues. CDR3 protein: CASSTKGGTQYF. DNA for the CDR3: TGTGCCAGCAGCACCAAGGGTGGGACCCAGTACTTC.

This chain connects TRBV6-5 to TRBJ1-2, with D possibly being TRBD1 (5 bases). CDR3 length equals 12 residues. CDR1 and CDR2 from the germline V gene are MNHEY and SVGAGI. Trimming took off 6 bases at V and 7 bases at J, with 12 bases between the two ends. CDR3: CASRPNGGGYTF. CDR3 nucleotides: TGTGCCAGCAGACCCAACGGGGGTGGCTACACCTTC.